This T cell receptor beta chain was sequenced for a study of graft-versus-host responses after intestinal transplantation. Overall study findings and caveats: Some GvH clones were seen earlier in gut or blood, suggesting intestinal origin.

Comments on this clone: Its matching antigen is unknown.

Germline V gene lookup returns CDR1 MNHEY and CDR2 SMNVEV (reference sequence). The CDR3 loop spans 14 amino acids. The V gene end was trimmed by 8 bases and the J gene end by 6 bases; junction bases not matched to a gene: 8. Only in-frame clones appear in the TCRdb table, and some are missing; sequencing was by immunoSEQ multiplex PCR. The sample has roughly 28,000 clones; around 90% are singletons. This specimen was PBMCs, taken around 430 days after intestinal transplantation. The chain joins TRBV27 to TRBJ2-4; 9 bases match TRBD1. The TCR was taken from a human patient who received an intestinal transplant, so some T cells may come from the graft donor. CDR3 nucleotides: TGTGCCAGCGGCCCCTCGGGACAGGGAAACATTCAGTACTTC. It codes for CASGPSGQGNIQYF.